This TCR beta chain was captured in a study of blood T cell repertoires in COVID-19 (dated by TCRdb to the early 2020s). Context from the whole study: The collaborator samples originated in the United States, Italy and Spain and spanned the acute and convalescent phases of COVID-19. The sample metadata nearly always contained a de-identified subject ID, COVID-19 status, age in years and sex. Samples came from the ongoing ImmuneRACE study (first 160 participants) plus 1,254 subjects from 6 global collaborators. The repertoires were released in a freely available public database meant as a resource for research on the immune response to SARS-CoV-2. The prospective study material was composed of cDNA or gDNA derived from T cells, B-cell-depleted T cells, or PBMCs. Where HLA class I and class II types were available, the types were taken from metadata supplied by the sample provider, not from assay-based typing. Deeply sampled blood TCRbeta repertoires from subjects exposed to, actively infected with, or recovered from COVID-19 were included in the dataset.

V is shortened by 4 bases, J by 2 bases, and the region joining them spans 9 bases. The CDR3 measures 13 amino acids from cysteine to phenylalanine. This entry keeps only the CDR3 DNA: 39 bases, framed from base 1. The immunoSEQ Assay, a bias-controlled multiplex PCR, was used to amplify TCRbeta CDR3 regions from genomic DNA. Per the source publication's procedure: The number of nucleated cells in each sample was estimated from the amplification of reference gene primers within the assay. To quantify the absolute abundance of each unique TCRbeta CDR3 rearrangement, sequence reads were collapsed and filtered. For each sample, productive Simpson clonality was calculated as the square root of Simpson's diversity index over productive rearrangements. In TCRdb, the immuneACCESS table is reduced to in-frame sequences with V and J assigned. These tables do not hold every clone; where another copy was compared, an unresolved V gene accounts for under half, and the others remain unexplained. V and J calls and clone size are those listed in that table; D and trimming were worked out from the DNA. Recorded for this sample are 350,000 to 400,000 clones; approximately 86% of them occurred a single time. Of the sample, less than 9% falls within the top ten clones.

In Seattle, one collaborating source enrolled patients while the infection was active and tracked those patients longitudinally over the course of disease. Each collaborating institution followed its own protocols to collect whole blood in K2EDTA tubes. Collaborator samples were shipped for TCRbeta analysis as frozen whole blood, isolated PBMCs, or DNA extracted from either sample type. Beyond this particular receptor, the publication reports: Clinical and demographic metadata were provided uncurated, with the amount varying by source and participant.

A word on this clone: This clone's antigen is unknown. No much larger clone is present one base from it, and per-base qualities are unavailable.

The sequence came from a woman aged 55-69 years with COVID-19, enrolled during active disease. The chain joins TRBV12-3 or TRBV12-4 to TRBJ2-7; tentative D gene TRBD2, with 6 bases matching. The sample comprised peripheral blood. The CDR3 protein is CASSSAGPYEQYF. DNA sequence: TGTGCCAGCAGTTCCGCGGGACCCTACGAGCAGTACTTC.